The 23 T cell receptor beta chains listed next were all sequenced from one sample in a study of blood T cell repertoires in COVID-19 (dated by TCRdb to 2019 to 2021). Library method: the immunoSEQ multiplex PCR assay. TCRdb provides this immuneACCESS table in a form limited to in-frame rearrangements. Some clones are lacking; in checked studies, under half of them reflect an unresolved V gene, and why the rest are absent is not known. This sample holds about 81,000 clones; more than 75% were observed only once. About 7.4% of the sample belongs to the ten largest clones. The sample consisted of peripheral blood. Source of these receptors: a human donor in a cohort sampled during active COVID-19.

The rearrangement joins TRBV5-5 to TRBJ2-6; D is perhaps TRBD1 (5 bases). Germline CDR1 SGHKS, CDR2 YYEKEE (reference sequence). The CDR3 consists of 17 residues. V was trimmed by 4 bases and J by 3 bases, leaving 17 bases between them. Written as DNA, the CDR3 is TGTGCCAGCAGCCCCCGACAGACCCCTCTTGGGGCCAACGTCCTGACTTTC. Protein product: CASSPRQTPLGANVLTF. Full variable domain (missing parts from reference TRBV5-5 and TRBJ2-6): DAGVTQSPTHLIKTRGQQVTLRCSPISGHKSVSWYQQVLGQGPQFIFQYYEKEERGRGNFPDRFSARQFPNYSSELNVNALLLGDSALYLCASSPRQTPLGANVLTFGAGSRLTVL.

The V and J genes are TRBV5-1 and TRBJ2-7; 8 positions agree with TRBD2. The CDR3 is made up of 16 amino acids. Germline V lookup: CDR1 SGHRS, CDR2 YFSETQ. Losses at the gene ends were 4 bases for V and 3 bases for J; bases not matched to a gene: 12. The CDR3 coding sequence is TGCGCCAGCAGCCCGGGAGGGGTGAGCAGGGGCTACGAGCAGTACTTC. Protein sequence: CASSPGGVSRGYEQYF.

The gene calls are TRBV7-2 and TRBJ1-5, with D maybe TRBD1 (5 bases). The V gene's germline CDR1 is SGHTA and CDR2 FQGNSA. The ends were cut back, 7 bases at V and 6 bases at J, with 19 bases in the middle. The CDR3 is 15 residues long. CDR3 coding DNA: TGTGCCAGCACCCAGGCGGCAGGGAATGGTCAGCCCCAGCATTTT. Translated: CASTQAAGNGQPQHF.

The DNA for the CDR3 is TGCGCCAGCAGCCCTGGGACAACTGGAAACACCATATATTTT. Amino acids: CASSPGTTGNTIYF. The chain carries TRBV5-1 and TRBJ1-3, with TRBD1 as a possible D gene (6 bases). V lost 4 bases and J lost 2, with 10 bases in between. The germline V gene encodes CDR1 SGHRS and CDR2 YFSETQ. This CDR3 spans 14 amino acids.

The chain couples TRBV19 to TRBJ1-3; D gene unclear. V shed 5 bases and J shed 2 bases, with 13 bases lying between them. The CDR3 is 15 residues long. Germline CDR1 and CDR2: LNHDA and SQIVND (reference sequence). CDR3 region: CASSVPGKTGNTIYF. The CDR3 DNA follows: TGTGCCAGTAGTGTCCCCGGGAAAACTGGAAACACCATATATTTT.

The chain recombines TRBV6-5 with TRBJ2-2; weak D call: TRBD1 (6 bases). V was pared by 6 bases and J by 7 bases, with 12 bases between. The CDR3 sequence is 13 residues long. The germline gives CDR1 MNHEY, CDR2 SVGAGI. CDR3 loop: CASRARGGGELFF. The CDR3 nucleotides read TGTGCCAGCAGAGCCAGGGGCGGCGGGGAGCTGTTTTTT.

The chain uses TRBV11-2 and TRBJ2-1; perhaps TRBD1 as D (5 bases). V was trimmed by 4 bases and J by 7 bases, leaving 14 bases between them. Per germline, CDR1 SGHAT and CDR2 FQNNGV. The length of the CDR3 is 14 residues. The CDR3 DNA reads TGTGCCAGCAGCTCCGGACGGAAGGGGAATGAGCAGTTCTTC. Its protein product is CASSSGRKGNEQFF.

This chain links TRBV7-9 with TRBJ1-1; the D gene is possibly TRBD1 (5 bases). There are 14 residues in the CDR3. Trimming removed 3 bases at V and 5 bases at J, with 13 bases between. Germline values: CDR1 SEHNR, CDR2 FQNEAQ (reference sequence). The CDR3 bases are TGTGCCAGCAGCTTGGGGGGAGATAGGACTGAAGCTTTCTTT. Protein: CASSLGGDRTEAFF.

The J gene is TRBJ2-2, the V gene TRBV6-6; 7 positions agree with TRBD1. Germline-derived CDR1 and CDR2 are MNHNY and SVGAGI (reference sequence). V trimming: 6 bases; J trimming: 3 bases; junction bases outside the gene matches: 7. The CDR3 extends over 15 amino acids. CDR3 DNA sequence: TGTGCCAGCAGCTTCAGGGACAGTGACACCGGGGAGCTGTTTTTT. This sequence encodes CASSFRDSDTGELFF.

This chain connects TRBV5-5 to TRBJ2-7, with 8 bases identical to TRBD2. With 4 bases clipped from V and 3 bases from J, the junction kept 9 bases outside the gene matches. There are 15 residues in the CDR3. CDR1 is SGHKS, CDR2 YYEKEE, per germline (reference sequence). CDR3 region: CASSPGGGTDYEQYF. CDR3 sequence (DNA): TGTGCCAGCAGCCCAGGCGGGGGGACGGACTACGAGCAGTACTTC.

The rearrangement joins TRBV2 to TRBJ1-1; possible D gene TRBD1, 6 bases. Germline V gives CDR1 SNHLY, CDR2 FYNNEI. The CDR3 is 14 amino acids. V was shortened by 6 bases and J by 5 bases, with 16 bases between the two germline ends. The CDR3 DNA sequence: TGTGCCAGCAGAGGCACAGGGCCTTTGACTGAAGCTTTCTTT. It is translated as CASRGTGPLTEAFF.

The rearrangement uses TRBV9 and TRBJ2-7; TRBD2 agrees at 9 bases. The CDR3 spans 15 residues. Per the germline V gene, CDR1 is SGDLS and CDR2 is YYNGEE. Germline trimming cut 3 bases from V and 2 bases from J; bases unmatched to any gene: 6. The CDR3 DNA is TGTGCCAGCAGCGCAAGCGGGGGGCTGACCTACGAGCAGTACTTC. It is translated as CASSASGGLTYEQYF.

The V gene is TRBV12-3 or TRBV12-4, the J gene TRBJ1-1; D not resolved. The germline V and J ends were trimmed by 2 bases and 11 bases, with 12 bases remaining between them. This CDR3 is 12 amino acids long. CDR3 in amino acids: CASSLIGRTAFF. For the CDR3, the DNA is TGTGCCAGCAGTTTAATCGGCCGGACTGCTTTCTTT.

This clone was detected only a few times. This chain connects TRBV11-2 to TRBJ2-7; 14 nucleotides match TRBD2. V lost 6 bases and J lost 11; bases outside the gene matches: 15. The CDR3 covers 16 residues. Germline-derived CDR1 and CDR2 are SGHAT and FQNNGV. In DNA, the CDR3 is TGTGCCAGCAGTCGATCCGGGACTAGCGGGGGTAGGATGAAGTACTTC. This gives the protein CASSRSGTSGGRMKYF.

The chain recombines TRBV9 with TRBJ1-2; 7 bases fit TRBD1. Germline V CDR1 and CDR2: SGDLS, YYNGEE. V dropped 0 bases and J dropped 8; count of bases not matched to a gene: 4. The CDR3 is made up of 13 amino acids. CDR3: CASSVGGGEGYTF. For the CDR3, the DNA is TGTGCCAGCAGCGTAGGAGGGGGCGAGGGCTACACCTTC.

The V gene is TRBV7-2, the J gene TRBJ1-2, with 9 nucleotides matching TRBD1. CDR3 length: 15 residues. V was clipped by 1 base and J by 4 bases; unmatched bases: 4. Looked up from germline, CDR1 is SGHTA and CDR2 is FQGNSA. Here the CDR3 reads CASSLGGQGSYGYTF. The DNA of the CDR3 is TGTGCCAGCAGCTTAGGGGGACAGGGAAGCTATGGCTACACCTTC.

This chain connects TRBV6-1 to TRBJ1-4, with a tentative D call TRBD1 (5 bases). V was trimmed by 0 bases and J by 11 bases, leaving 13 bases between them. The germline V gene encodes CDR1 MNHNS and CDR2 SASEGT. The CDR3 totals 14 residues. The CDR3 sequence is CASSEAGGTAKLFF. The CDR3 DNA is TGTGCCAGCAGTGAAGCCGGGGGTACTGCCAAACTGTTTTTT.

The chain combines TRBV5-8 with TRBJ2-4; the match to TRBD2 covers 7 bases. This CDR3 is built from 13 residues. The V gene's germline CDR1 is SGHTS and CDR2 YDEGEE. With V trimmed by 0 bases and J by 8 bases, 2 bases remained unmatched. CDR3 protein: CASSLAGGDIQYF. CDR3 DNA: TGTGCCAGCAGCTTGGCGGGGGGAGACATTCAGTACTTC.

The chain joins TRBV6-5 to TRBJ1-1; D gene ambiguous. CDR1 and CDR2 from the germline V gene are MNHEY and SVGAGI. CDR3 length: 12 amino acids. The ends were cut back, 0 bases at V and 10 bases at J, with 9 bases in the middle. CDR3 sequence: CASSYSEGGAFF. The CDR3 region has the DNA TGTGCCAGCAGTTACTCGGAAGGAGGAGCTTTCTTT.

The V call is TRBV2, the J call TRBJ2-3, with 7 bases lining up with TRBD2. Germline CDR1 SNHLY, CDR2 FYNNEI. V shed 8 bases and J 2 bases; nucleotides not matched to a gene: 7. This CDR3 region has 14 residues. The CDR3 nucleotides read TGTGCCAGCGGGGTGGGGGGGACCACAGATACGCAGTATTTT. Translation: CASGVGGTTDTQYF.

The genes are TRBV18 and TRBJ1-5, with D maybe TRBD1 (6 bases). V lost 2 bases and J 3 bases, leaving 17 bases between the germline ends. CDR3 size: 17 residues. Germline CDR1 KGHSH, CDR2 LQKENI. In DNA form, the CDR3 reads TGTGCCAGCTCACCATATTCAGGGGAGGGGAACAATCAGCCCCAGCATTTT. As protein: CASSPYSGEGNNQPQHF.

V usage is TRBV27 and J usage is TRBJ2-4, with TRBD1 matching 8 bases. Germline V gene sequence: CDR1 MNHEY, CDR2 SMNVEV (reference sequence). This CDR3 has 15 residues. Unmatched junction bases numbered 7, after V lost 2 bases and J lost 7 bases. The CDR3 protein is CASSLRQGAMNIQYF. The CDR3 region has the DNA TGTGCCAGCAGTTTAAGGCAGGGGGCAATGAACATTCAGTACTTC.

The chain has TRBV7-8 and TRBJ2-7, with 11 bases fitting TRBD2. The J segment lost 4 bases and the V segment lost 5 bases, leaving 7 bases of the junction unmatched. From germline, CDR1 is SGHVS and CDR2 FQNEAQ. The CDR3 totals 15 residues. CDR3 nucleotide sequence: TGTGCCAGCAGCACTAGACTAGCGGGGATTTACGAGCAGTACTTC. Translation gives CASSTRLAGIYEQYF.